This T cell receptor (beta chain) stems from a study of persistence of HIV-infected CD4 T cells. Study at large: Median time on suppressive ART was about 8 years. A couple of participants gave one leukapheresis sample; others gave up to about 180 mL blood repeatedly.

Concerning this clone itself: The antigen is unknown.

The stimulus was an HIV-1 Gag 15-mer peptide pool, about 1.1 ug/peptide/mL. Sorting of responding CD4+ T cells relied on upregulated CD40 ligand together with CD69. Inclusion required CMV-positive serology and CD4+ counts above 400 cells/uL. CD8+ T cells were removed from PBMCs prior to stimulation. This was the immunoSEQ version 4 assay in survey mode. TCRdb's copy holds only in-frame clones and misses some; the assay was immunoSEQ multiplex PCR. Of tens of thousands of clones in the sample, less than 85% were seen once. The V end was cut by 1 base, the J end by 6 bases, with 12 bases between. The V gene's germline CDR1 is MDHEN and CDR2 SYDVKM. CDR3 size: 14 residues.

This specimen was CD4+ T cells sorted from PBMCs after approximately 18-hour stimulation, taken from a patient who received antiretroviral therapy. The receptor's source is an adult man with HIV who was CMV-seropositive. The rearrangement joins TRBV28 to TRBJ1-2; no reliable D call. The CDR3 nucleotides are TGTGCCAGCAGTTTATTCGCGTCAGGACATGGCTACACCTTC. This translates into CASSLFASGHGYTF.